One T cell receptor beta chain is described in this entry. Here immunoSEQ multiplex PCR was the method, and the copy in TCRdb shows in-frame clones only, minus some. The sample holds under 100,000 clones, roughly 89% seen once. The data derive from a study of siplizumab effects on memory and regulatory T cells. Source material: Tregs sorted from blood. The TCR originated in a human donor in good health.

The CDR3: CASSPPRTNTEAFF. Here the CDR3 DNA reads TGTGCCAGCTCACCACCGCGGACGAACACTGAAGCTTTCTTT. The chain carries TRBV18 and TRBJ1-1; D is uncertain. Trimming shortened V by 0 bases and J by 1 base, and 6 bases separated the two germline ends. The germline CDR1 and CDR2 sequences are KGHSH and LQKENI. The CDR3 has 14 residues.